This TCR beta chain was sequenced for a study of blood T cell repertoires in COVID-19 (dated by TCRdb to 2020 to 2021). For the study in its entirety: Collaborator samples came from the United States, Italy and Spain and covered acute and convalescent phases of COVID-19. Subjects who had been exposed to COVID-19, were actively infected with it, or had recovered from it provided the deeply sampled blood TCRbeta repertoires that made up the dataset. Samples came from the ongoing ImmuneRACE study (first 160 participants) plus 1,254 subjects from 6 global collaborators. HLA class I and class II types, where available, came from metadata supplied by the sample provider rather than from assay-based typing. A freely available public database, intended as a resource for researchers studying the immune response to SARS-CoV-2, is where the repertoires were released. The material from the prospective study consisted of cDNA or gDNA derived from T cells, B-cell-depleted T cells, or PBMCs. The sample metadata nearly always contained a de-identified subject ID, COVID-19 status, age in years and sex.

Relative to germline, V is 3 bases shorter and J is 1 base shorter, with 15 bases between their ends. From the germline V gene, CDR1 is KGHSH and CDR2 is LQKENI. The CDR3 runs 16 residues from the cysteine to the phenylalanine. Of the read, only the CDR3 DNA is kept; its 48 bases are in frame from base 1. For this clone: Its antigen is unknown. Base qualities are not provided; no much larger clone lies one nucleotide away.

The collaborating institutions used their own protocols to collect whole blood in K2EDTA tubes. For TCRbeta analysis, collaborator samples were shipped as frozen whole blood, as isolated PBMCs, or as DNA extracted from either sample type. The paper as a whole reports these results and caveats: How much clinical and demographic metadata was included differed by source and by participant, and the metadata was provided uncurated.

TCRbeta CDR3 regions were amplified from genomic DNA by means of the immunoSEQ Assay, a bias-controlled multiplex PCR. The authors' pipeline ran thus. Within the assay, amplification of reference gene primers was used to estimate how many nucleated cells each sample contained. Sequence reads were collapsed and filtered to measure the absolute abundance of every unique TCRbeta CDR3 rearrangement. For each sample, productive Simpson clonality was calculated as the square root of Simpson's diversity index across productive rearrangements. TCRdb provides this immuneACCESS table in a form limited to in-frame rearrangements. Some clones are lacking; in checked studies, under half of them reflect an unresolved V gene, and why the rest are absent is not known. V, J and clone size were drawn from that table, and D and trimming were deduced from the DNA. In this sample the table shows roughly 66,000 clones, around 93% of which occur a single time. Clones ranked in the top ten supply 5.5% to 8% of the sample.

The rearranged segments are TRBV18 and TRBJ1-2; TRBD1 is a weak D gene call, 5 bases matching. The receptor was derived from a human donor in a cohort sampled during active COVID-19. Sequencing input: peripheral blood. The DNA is TGTGCCAGCTCACCCACCGGGGGGACGGTTAACTATGGCTACACCTTC. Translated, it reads CASSPTGGTVNYGYTF.